Given below is one T cell receptor beta chain in context. These data belong to a study of T cell responses to AZD1222 COVID-19 vaccine. Assay used: immunoSEQ multiplex PCR; TCRdb lists only in-frame clones, some missing. The sample has 110,000 to 150,000 clones, over 90% seen once. From germline, CDR1 is MNHEY and CDR2 SVGAGI. Trimming took off 6 bases at V and 0 bases at J, with 9 bases between the two ends. The CDR3 is 14 residues long. This receptor was taken from an adult in good health. This chain uses TRBV6-5 with TRBJ1-3; TRBD1 is a possible D gene (5 bases). The sequencing here drew on peripheral blood, taken on day 0 of AZD1222 vaccination. The CDR3 DNA reads TGTGCCAGCAGCCGGGGGGGCTCTGGAAACACCATATATTTT. This gives the protein CASSRGGSGNTIYF.